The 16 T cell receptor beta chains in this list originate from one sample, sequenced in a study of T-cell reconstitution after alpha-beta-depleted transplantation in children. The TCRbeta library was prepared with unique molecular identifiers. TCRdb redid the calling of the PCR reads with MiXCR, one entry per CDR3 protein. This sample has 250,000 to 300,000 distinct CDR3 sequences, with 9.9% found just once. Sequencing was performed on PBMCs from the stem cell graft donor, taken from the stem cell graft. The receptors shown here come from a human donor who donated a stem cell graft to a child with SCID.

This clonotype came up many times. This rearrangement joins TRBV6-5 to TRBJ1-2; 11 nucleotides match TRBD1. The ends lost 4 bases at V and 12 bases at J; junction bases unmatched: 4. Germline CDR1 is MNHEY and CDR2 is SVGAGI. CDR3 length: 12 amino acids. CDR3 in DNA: TGTGCCAGCAGTTCTGGACAGGGGGCGGACACCTTC. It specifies CASSSGQGADTF.

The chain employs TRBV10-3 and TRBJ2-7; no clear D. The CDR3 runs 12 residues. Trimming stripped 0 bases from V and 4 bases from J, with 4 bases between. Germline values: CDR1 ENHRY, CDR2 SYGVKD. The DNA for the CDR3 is TGTGCCATCAGTGAGTCCCAGTACGAGCAGTACTTC. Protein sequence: CAISESQYEQYF.

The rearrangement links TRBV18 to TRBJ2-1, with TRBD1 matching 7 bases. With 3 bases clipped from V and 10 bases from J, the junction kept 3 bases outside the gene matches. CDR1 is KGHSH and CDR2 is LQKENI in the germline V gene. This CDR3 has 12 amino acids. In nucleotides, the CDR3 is TGTGCCAGCTCACCCGTGGACAGGGAGCAGTTCTTC. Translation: CASSPVDREQFF.

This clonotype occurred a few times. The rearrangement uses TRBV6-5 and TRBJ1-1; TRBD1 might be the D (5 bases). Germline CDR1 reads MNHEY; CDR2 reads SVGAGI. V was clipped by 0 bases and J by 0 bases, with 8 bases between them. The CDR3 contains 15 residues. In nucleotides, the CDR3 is TGTGCCAGCAGTTACTCCCCAGGGATGAACACTGAAGCTTTCTTT. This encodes CASSYSPGMNTEAFF.

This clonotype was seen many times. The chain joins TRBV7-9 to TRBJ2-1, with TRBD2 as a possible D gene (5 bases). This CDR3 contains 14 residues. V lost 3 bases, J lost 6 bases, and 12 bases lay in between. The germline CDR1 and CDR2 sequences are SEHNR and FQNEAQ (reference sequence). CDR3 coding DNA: TGTGCCAGCAGCTTTGGGGTTGGAGGCAATGAGCAGTTCTTC. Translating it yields CASSFGVGGNEQFF.

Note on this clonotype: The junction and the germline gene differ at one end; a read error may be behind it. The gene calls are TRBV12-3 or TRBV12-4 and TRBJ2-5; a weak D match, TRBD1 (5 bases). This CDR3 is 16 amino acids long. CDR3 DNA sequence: TGTGCCATCAGTCCTAGGGGTAGGCTATACCAAGAGACCCAGTACTTC. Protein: CAISPRGRLYQETQYF.

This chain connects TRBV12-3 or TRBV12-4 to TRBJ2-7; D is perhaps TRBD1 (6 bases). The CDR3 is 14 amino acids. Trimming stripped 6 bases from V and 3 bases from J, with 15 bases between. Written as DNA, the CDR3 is TGTGCCAGCAGCGGTGGGACACTCGTCTACGAGCAGTACTTC. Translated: CASSGGTLVYEQYF.

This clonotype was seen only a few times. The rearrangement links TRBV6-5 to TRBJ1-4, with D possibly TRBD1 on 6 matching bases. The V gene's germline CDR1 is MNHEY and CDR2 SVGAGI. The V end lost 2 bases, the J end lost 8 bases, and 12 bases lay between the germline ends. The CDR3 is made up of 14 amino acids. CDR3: CASSYGQSSEKLFF. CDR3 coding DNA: TGTGCCAGCAGTTACGGACAGTCTAGCGAAAAACTGTTTTTT.

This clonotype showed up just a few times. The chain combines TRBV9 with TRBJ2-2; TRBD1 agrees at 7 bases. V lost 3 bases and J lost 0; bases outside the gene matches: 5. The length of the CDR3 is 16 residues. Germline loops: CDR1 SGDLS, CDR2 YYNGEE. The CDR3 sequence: CASSAGTAANTGELFF. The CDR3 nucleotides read TGTGCCAGCAGCGCCGGGACAGCGGCGAACACCGGGGAGCTGTTTTTT.

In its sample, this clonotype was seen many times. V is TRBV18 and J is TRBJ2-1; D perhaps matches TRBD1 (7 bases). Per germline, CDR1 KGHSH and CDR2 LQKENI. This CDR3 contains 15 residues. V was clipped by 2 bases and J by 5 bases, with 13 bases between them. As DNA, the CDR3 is TGTGCCAGCTCACCAAGCAGGGGGGCCGACAATGAGCAGTTCTTC. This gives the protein CASSPSRGADNEQFF.

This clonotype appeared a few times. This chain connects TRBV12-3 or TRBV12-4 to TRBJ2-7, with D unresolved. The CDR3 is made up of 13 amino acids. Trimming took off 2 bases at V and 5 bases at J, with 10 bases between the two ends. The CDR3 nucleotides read TGTGCCAGCAGTTTATTTGGGAAGGACGAGCAGTACTTC. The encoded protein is CASSLFGKDEQYF.

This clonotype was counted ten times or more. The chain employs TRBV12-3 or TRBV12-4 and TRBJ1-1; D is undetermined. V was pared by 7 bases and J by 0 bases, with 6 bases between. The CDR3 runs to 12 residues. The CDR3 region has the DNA TGTGCCAGCACTCCAGTGAACACTGAAGCTTTCTTT. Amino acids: CASTPVNTEAFF.

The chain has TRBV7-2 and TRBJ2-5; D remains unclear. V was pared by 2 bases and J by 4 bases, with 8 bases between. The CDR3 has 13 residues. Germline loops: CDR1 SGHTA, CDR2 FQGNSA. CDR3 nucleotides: TGTGCCAGCAGCTTACATCAGCTAGAGACCCAGTACTTC. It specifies CASSLHQLETQYF.

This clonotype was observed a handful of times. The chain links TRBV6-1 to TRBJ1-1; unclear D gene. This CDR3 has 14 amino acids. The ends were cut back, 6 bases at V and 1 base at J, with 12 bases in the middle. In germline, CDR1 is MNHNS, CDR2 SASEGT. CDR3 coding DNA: TGTGCCAGCAGACTTCGGACGGGGAACACTGAAGCTTTCTTT. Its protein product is CASRLRTGNTEAFF.

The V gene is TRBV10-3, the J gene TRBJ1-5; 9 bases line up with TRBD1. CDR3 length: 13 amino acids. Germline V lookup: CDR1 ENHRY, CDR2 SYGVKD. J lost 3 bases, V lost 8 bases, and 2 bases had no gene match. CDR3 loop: CAIGQGNNQPQHF. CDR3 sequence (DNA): TGTGCCATCGGACAGGGGAACAATCAGCCCCAGCATTTT.

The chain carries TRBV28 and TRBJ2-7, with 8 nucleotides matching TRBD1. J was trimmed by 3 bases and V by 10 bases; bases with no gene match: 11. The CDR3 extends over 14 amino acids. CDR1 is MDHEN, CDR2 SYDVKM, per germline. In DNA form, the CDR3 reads TGTGCCACCTTCTTGCCAGGGGGCCGCTACGAGCAGTACTTC. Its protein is CATFLPGGRYEQYF.